Listed below are T cell receptor beta chains from one sample, sequenced in a study of glioma-infiltrating T cells. TCRdb reanalysed the multiplex PCR reads using MiXCR and keeps one entry per CDR3 protein. Here the sample spans fewer than 200,000 distinct CDR3 sequences, around 45% being singletons. Source material: glioma tissue, nonneoplastic brain tissue, or PBMCs (not recorded which). These TCRs come from a human donor with low-grade glioma or glioblastoma, undergoing nonglioma brain surgery, or in good health (not recorded which). Both conserved end residues are part of each CDR3.

CDR3: CASSLYRKETQYF; V: TRBV28; J: TRBJ2-5
CDR3: CASRSTGGFAEQYF; V: TRBV19; J: TRBJ2-7
CDR3: CSARPTSGRAYNEQFF; V: TRBV20-1; J: TRBJ2-1
CDR3: CASSRAGNRGEETQYF; V: TRBV7-2; J: TRBJ2-5
CDR3: CASSPGGGNTIYF; V: TRBV14; J: TRBJ1-3
CDR3: CSAFSPRADSNYEQYF; V: TRBV20-1; J: TRBJ2-7
CDR3: CASTPIQGIGQPQHF; V: TRBV7-8; J: TRBJ1-5
CDR3: CSEQGVTGELFF; V: TRBV20-1; J: TRBJ2-2
CDR3: CSALGLAGGGTDTQYF; V: TRBV20-1; J: TRBJ2-3
CDR3: CASSLRGRNRNQPQHF; V: TRBV7-2; J: TRBJ1-5
CDR3: CASSLNVGGNQPQHF; V: TRBV7-6; J: TRBJ1-5
CDR3: CASGGARETQYF; V: TRBV6-1; J: TRBJ2-5
CDR3: CSAEKESHIPEAFF; V: TRBV20-1; J: TRBJ1-1
CDR3: CASRRPGGNQPQHF; V: TRBV27; J: TRBJ1-5
CDR3: CASSLRSWGRAQPQHF; V: TRBV28; J: TRBJ1-5
CDR3: CASSLSQSPYEQYF; V: TRBV28; J: TRBJ2-7
CDR3: CASSLVGSSVSYEQYF; V: TRBV27; J: TRBJ2-7
CDR3: CSARDFQDYGNTIYF; V: TRBV20-1; J: TRBJ1-3
CDR3: CASSEDYLSSYEQYF; V: TRBV2; J: TRBJ2-7
CDR3: CASSDTENIQYF; V: TRBV2; J: TRBJ2-4
CDR3: CASSSGWNQPQHF; V: TRBV19; J: TRBJ1-5
CDR3: CASSDGFMTDTQYF; V: TRBV6-6; J: TRBJ2-3
CDR3: CASRSGGGYGYTF; V: TRBV28; J: TRBJ1-2
CDR3: CASSGRFNEQFF; V: TRBV2; J: TRBJ2-1
CDR3: CARSEGPEAGNTVYF; V: TRBV6-1; J: TRBJ1-3
CDR3: CASSMGNGYTF; V: TRBV19; J: TRBJ1-2
CDR3: CASARGLAIDTQYF; V: TRBV12-5; J: TRBJ2-3
CDR3: CASSPRLGIMETQYF; V: TRBV7-2; J: TRBJ2-5
CDR3: CASSHQRGEARGNQPQHF; V: TRBV7-2; J: TRBJ1-5
CDR3: CSAPTSGSMEQYF; V: TRBV20-1; J: TRBJ2-7
CDR3: CASSLGLAGSHGEQYF; V: TRBV5-4; J: TRBJ2-7
CDR3: CASTSGRKGREQFF; V: TRBV7-9; J: TRBJ2-1
CDR3: CASIRIPGGDGYTF; V: TRBV5-1; J: TRBJ1-2
CDR3: CSVDPSGQYNEQFF; V: TRBV29-1; J: TRBJ2-1
CDR3: CASSSRVGQYTEAFF; V: TRBV11-1; J: TRBJ1-1
CDR3: CSASTTGSNYGYTF; V: TRBV20-1; J: TRBJ1-2
CDR3: CASSSLRAEETQYF; V: TRBV11-2; J: TRBJ2-5